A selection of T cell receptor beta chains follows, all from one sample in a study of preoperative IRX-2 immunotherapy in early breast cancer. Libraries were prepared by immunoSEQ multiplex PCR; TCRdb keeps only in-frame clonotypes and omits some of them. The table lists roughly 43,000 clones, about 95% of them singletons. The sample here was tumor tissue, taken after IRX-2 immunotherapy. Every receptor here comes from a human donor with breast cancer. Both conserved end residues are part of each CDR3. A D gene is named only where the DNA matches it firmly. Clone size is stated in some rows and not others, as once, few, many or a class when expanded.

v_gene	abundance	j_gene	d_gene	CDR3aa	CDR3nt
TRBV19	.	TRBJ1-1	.	CASSSRQNEAFF	TGTGCCAGTAGTTCCAGACAGAATGAAGCTTTCTTT
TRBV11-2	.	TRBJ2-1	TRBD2	CASSSIARGGSNEQFF	TGTGCCAGCAGCTCAATAGCCCGGGGGGGGTCCAATGAGCAGTTCTTC
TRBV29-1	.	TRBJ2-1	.	CSVGQGIYNEQFF	TGCAGCGTTGGGCAGGGCATCTACAATGAGCAGTTCTTC
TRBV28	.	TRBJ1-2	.	CASSFVGVVNYGYTF	TGTGCCAGCAGTTTTGTGGGGGTAGTTAACTATGGCTACACCTTC
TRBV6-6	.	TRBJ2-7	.	CASSYTRGGSYEQYF	TGTGCCAGCAGTTACACCAGGGGGGGGTCCTACGAGCAGTACTTC
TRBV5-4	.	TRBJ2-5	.	CASSAGRGSRETQYF	TGTGCCAGCAGTGCTGGGCGGGGATCCAGGGAGACCCAGTACTTC
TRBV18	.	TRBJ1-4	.	CASSPPRGGGEKLFF	TGTGCCAGCTCACCACCCCGGGGAGGAGGTGAAAAACTGTTTTTT
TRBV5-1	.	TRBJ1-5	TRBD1	CASSLGQGGNQPQHF	TGCGCCAGCAGCTTGGGACAGGGGGGAAATCAGCCCCAGCATTTT
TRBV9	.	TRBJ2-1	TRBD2	CASSVGLAGGGEQFF	TGTGCCAGCAGCGTAGGTCTAGCGGGGGGAGGAGAGCAGTTCTTC
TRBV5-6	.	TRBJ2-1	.	CASSLEPRGSEQFF	TGTGCCAGCAGCTTGGAGCCCCGAGGGAGTGAGCAGTTCTTC
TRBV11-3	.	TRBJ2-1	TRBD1	CASSSNRGMNEQFF	TGTGCCAGCAGCTCCAACAGGGGCATGAATGAGCAGTTCTTC
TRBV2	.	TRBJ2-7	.	CASSWDRYEQYF	TGTGCCAGCAGTTGGGACCGGTACGAGCAGTACTTC
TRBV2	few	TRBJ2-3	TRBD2	CASTVPSGRGTDTQYF	TGTGCCAGCACCGTGCCTAGCGGGAGGGGGACAGATACGCAGTATTTT
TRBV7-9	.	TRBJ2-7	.	CASSHTSSSYEQYF	TGTGCCAGCAGTCATACTAGCAGCAGTTACGAGCAGTACTTC
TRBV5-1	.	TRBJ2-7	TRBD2	CASSLPSGYEQYF	TGCGCCAGCAGCTTGCCTAGCGGCTACGAGCAGTACTTC
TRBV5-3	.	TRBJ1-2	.	CASSVTGWGYTF	TGTGCCAGCAGCGTTACAGGGTGGGGCTACACCTTC
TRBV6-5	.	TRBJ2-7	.	CASSYSGGYGQYF	TGTGCCAGCAGTTACTCTGGGGGGTACGGGCAGTACTTC
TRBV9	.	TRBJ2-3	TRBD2	CASSVAGGHEDTQYF	TGTGCCAGCAGCGTAGCGGGGGGGCATGAAGATACGCAGTATTTT
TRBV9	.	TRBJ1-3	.	CASSLGTDRNTIYF	TGTGCCAGCAGTTTAGGGACCGACCGAAACACCATATATTTT
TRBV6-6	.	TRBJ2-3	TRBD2	CASKWEGTSTQYF	TGTGCCAGCAAGTGGGAGGGGACCTCTACGCAGTATTTT
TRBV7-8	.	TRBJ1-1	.	CASSSQATEAFF	TGTGCCAGCAGCTCCCAGGCGACGGAGGCTTTCTTT
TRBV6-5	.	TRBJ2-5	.	CASSSPQVQETQYF	TGTGCCAGCAGTTCTCCCCAGGTTCAAGAGACCCAGTACTTC
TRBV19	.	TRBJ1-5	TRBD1	CASSDSGTGELYSNQPQHF	TGTGCCAGTAGTGACTCCGGGACAGGGGAACTTTATAGCAATCAGCCCCAGCATTTT
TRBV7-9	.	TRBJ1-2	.	CASSPPGLGGYTF	TGTGCCAGCAGCCCGCCGGGTTTGGGTGGCTACACCTTC
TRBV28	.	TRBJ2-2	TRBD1	CASSATTGIDTGELFF	TGTGCCAGCAGTGCCACGACAGGGATTGACACCGGGGAGCTGTTTTTT
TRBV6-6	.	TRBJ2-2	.	CASGSRVAGELFF	TGTGCCAGCGGCAGTCGGGTGGCCGGGGAGCTGTTTTTT
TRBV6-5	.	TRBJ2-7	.	CASSTPNGIYEQYF	TGTGCCAGCAGTACTCCAAACGGCATCTACGAGCAGTACTTC
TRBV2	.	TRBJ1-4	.	CASRTELELFF	TGTGCCAGCAGGACCGAGCTCGAACTGTTTTTT
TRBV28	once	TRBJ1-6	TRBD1	CASSPSGTGWNSPLHF	TGTGCCAGCAGTCCCTCGGGGACAGGGTGGAATTCACCCCTCCACTTT
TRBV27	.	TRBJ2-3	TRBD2	CASSSREGRTDTQYF	TGTGCCAGCAGTTCCAGGGAGGGCCGTACAGATACGCAGTATTTT
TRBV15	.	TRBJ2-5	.	CATSRDLGQPQETQYF	TGTGCCACCAGCAGAGATCTTGGGCAGCCACAAGAGACCCAGTACTTC
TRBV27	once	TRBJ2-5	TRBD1	CASSTYRGLGETQYF	TGTGCCAGCAGTACCTACAGGGGGCTTGGAGAGACCCAGTACTTC
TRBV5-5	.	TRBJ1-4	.	CASRLSEKLFF	TGTGCCAGCCGATTGAGCGAGAAACTGTTTTTT
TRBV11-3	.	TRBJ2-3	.	CASSPGTVSTDTQYF	TGTGCCAGCAGCCCCGGGACGGTTAGCACAGATACGCAGTATTTT
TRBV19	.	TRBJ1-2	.	CASSIDTGHGYTF	TGTGCCAGTAGTATAGATACAGGGCACGGCTACACCTTC
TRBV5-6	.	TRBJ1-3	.	CASSLERAISGNTIYF	TGTGCCAGCAGCTTGGAAAGGGCCATCTCTGGAAACACCATATATTTT
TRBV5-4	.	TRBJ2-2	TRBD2	CASRSGRETGELFF	TGTGCCAGCAGATCAGGGAGGGAGACCGGGGAGCTGTTTTTT
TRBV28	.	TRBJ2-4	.	CASSWDRSPTKNIQYF	TGTGCCAGCAGTTGGGACCGCTCCCCTACCAAAAACATTCAGTACTTC
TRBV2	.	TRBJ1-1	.	CASSDSRGVTEAFF	TGTGCCAGCAGTGATTCTCGGGGAGTTACTGAAGCTTTCTTT
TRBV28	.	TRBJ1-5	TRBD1	CASKRDSLSNQPQHF	TGTGCCAGCAAAAGGGACAGCCTTAGCAATCAGCCCCAGCATTTT
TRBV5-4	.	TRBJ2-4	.	CVSSDPGTHNIQYF	TGTGTCAGCAGCGATCCCGGGACACACAACATTCAGTACTTC
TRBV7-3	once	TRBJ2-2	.	CASSLGASTGELFF	TGTGCCAGCAGCTTAGGAGCCAGCACCGGGGAGCTGTTTTTT
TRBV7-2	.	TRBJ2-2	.	CASSQRVDGELFF	TGTGCCAGCAGCCAAAGGGTGGACGGGGAGCTGTTTTTT
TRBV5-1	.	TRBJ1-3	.	CASSLTGSGNTIYF	TGCGCCAGCAGCTTGACCGGGAGTGGAAACACCATATATTTT
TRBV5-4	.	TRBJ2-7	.	CASSGTSYEQYF	TGTGCCAGCAGTGGCACGTCCTACGAGCAGTACTTC
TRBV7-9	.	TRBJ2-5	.	CASSLRVETQYF	TGTGCCAGCAGCTTAAGGGTAGAGACCCAGTACTTC
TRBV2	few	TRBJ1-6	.	CASSLMGDSPLHF	TGTGCCAGCAGCCTGATGGGGGATTCACCCCTCCACTTT
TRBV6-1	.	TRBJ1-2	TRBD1	CASSQRTGYGYTF	TGTGCCAGCAGTCAAAGGACAGGCTATGGCTACACCTTC
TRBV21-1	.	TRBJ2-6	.	CASSNRPGAPSGANVLTF	TGTGCCAGCAGCAATCGGCCGGGAGCGCCATCTGGGGCCAACGTCCTGACTTTC
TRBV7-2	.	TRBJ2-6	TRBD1	CASSFRRQGQNSGANVLTF	TGTGCCAGCAGCTTCCGACGACAGGGGCAGAACTCTGGGGCCAACGTCCTGACTTTC
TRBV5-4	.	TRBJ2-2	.	CASSFSPITGELFF	TGTGCCAGCAGCTTCTCGCCAATTACCGGGGAGCTGTTTTTT
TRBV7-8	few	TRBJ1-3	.	CATFSGNTIYF	TGTGCCACCTTTTCTGGAAACACCATATATTTT
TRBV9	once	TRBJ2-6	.	CASSLHLTWEGANVLTF	TGTGCCAGCAGCCTACACCTGACCTGGGAAGGGGCCAACGTCCTGACTTTC
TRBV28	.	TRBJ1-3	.	CASRGGPENTIYF	TGTGCCAGCAGGGGGGGGCCAGAGAACACCATATATTTT
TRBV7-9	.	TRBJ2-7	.	CASSSNLDEQYF	TGTGCCAGCAGCTCCAATTTGGACGAGCAGTACTTC
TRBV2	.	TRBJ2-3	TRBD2	CASRTSGSPMGPDTQYF	TGTGCCAGCAGGACTAGCGGGAGCCCGATGGGGCCAGATACGCAGTATTTT
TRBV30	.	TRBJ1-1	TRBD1	CAWSVPHSGQMNTEAFF	TGTGCCTGGAGTGTACCTCACTCGGGACAGATGAACACTGAAGCTTTCTTT
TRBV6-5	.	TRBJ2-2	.	CATSAGTGELFF	TGTGCCACATCCGCGGGCACCGGGGAGCTGTTTTTT